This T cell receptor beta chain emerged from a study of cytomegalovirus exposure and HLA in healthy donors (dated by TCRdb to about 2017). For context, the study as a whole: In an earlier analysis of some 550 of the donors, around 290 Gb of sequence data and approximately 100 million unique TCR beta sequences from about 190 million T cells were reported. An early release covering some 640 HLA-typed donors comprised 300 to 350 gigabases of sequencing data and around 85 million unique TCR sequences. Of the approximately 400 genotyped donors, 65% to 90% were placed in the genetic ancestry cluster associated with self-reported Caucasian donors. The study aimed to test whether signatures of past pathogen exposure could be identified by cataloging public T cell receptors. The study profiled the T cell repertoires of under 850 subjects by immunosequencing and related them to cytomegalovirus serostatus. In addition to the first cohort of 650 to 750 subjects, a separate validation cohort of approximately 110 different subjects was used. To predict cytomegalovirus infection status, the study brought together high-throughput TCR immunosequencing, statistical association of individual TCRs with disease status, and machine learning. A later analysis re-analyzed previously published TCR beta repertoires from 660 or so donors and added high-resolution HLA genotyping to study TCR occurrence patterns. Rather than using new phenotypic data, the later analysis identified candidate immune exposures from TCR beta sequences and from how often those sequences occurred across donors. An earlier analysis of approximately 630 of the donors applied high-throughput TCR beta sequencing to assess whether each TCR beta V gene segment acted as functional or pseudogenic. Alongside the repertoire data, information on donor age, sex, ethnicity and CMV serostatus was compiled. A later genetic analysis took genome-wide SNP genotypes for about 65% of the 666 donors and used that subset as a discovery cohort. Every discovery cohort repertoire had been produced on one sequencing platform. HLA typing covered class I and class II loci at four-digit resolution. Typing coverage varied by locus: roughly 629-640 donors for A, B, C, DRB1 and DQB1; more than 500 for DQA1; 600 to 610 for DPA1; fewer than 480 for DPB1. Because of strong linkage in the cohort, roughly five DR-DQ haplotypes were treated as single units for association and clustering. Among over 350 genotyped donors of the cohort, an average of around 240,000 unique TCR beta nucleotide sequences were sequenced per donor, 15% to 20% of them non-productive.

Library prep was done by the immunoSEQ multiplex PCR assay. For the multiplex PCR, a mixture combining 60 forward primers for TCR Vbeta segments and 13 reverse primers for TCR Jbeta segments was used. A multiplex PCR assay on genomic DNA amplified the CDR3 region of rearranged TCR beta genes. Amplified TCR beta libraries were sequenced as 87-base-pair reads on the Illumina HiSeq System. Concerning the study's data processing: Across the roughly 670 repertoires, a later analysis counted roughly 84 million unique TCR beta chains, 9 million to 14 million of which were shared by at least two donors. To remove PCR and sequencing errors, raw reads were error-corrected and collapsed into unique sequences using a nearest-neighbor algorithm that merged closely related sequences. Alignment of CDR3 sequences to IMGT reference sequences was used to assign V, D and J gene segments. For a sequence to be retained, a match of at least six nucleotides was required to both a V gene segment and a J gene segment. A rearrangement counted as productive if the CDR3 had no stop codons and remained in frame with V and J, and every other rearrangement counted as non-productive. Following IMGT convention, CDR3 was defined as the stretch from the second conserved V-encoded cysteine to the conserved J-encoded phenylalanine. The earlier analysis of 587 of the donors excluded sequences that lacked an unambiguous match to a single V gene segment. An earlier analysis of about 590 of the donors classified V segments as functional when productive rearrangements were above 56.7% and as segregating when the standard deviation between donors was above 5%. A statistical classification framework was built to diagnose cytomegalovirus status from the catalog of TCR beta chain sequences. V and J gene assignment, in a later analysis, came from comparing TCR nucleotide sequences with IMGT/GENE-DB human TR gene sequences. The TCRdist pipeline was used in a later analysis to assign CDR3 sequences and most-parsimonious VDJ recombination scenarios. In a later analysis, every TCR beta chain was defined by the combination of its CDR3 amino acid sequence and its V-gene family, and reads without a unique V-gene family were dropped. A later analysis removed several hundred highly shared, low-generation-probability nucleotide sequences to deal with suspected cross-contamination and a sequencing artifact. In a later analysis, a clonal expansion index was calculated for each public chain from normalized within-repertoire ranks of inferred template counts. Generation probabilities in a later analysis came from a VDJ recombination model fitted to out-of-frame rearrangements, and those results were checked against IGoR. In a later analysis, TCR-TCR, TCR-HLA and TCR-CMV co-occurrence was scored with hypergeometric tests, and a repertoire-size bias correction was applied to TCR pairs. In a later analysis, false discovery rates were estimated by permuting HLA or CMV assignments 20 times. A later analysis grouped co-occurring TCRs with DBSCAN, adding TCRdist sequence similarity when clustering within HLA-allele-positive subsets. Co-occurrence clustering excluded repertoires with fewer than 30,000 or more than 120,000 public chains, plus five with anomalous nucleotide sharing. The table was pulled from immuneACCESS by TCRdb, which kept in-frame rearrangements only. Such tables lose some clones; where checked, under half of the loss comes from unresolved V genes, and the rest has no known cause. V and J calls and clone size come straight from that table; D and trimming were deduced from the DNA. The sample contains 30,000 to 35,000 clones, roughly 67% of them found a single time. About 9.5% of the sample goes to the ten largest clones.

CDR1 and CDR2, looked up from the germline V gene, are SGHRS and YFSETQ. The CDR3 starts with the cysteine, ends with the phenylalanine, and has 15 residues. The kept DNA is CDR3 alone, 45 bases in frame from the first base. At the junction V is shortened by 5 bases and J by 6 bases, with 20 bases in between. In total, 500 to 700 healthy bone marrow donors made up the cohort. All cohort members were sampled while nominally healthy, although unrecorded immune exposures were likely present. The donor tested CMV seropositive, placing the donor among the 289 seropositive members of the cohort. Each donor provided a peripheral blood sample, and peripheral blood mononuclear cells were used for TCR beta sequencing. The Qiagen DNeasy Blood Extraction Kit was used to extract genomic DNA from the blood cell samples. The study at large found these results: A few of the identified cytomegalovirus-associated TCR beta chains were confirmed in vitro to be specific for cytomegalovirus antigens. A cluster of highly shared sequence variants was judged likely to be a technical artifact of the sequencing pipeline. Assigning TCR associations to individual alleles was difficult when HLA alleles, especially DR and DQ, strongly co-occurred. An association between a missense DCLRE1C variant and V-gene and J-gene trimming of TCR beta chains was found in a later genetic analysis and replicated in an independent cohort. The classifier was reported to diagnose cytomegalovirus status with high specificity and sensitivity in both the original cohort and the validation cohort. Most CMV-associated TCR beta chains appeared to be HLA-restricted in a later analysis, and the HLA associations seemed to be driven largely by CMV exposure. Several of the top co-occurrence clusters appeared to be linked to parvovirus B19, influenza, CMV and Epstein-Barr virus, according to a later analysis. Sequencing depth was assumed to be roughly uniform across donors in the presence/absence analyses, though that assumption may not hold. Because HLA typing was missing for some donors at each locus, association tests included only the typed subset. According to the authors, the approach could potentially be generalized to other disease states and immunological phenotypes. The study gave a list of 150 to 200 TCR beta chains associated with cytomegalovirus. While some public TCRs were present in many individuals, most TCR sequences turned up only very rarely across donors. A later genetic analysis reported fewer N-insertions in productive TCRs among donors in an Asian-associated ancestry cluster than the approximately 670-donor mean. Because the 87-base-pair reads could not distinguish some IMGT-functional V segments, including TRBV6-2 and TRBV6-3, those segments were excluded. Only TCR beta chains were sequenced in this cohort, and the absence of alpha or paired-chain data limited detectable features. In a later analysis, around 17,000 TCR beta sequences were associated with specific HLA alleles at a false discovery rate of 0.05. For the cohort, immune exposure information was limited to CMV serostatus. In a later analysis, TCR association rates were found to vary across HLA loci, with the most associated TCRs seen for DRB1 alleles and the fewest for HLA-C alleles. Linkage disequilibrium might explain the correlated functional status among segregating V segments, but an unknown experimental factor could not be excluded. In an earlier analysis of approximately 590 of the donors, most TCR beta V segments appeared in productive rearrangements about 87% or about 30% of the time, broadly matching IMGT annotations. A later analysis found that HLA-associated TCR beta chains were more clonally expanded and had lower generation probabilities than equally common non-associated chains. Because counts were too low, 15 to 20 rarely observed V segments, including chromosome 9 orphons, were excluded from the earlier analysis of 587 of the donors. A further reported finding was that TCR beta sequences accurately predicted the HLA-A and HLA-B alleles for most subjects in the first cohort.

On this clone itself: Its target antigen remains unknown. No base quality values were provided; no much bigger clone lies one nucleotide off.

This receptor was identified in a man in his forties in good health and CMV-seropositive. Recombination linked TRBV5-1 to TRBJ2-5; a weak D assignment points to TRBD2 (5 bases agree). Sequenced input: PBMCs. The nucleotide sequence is TGCGCCAGCAGTCCGGCGGACTTCAAATCGAAGACCCAGTACTTC. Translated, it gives CASSPADFKSKTQYF.